One sample yielded the 8 T cell receptor beta chains listed below, sequenced in a study of regulatory T cells in long-lasting Graves disease. TCR beta libraries were built with iRepertoire HTBI primers and Arm-PCR of CDR3 regions. A single record per CDR3 protein comes from TCRdb applying MiXCR to the multiplex PCR reads. The sample has around 480,000 distinct CDR3 sequences; roughly 15% are singletons. The time point was: newly diagnosed GD, antithyroid drugs for less than 3 months. PBMCs were the source of the RNA used for TCR sequencing. In addition, the sample was reused for a study of T cells in Graves' hyperthyroidism and ophthalmopathy.

The sample in question was peripheral blood mononuclear cells (PBMCs), obtained at new diagnosis, from a patient treated with antithyroid drugs. The receptor set was obtained from a woman aged 40-65 years with Graves disease.

The chain employs TRBV19 and TRBJ1-2; D not certain. Germline loops: CDR1 LNHDA, CDR2 SQIVND (reference sequence). V was trimmed by 2 bases and J by 5 bases, leaving 9 bases between them. The CDR3 has 13 residues. The CDR3 is CASSIIGSYGYTF. In DNA form, the CDR3 reads TGTGCCAGTAGTATAATTGGCTCGTATGGCTACACCTTC.

This clonotype was recorded at least ten times. The genes are TRBV30 and TRBJ1-1; D is unclear. Germline CDR1 is GTSNPN and CDR2 is SVGIG (reference sequence). This CDR3 is 13 amino acids long. The V end lost 5 bases, the J end lost 5 bases, and 15 bases lay between the germline ends. The CDR3 DNA is TGTGCCTGGGACCTCCCGTTGGGGACTGAAGCTTTCTTT. Encoded protein: CAWDLPLGTEAFF.

This clonotype showed up many times. J is TRBJ2-7 and V is TRBV7-3; TRBD1 might be the D (6 bases). Germline V lookup: CDR1 SGHTA, CDR2 FQGTGA. The CDR3 loop spans 15 amino acids. Trimming shortened V by 2 bases and J by 0 bases, and 11 bases separated the two germline ends. CDR3 DNA: TGTGCCAGCAGCTTAGGTACAGGGAACTCCTACGAGCAGTACTTC. Translated, it gives CASSLGTGNSYEQYF.

The chain employs TRBV13 and TRBJ2-7, with 10 positions matching TRBD2. V trimming: 2 bases; J trimming: 3 bases; junction bases outside the gene matches: 4. Germline CDR1 PRHDT, CDR2 FYEKMQ (reference sequence). The CDR3 runs to 15 residues. In DNA, the CDR3 is TGTGCCAGCAGCTTAACTAGCGGGGAATTCTACGAGCAGTACTTC. It specifies CASSLTSGEFYEQYF.

This clonotype was recorded a few times. A much larger clonotype is one base distant, so this may be a read error. The chain joins TRBV2 to TRBJ2-1; TRBD1 or TRBD2 may be the D gene (5 bases each). CDR3 length: 14 residues. CDR1 SNHLY and CDR2 FYNNEI come from the germline V gene. The CDR3 here is CASSAIEGQGEQSF. The CDR3, as DNA: TGTGCCAGCAGTGCTATAGAGGGGCAGGGTGAGCAGTCCTTC.

At least ten counts were recorded for this clonotype. This chain uses TRBV30 with TRBJ2-5; no definite D call. V shed 0 bases and J shed 7 bases, with 9 bases lying between them. The CDR3 contains 12 residues. In germline, CDR1 is GTSNPN, CDR2 SVGIG (reference sequence). The CDR3 region has the DNA TGTGCCTGGAGTGTACAGTCGAGGACCCAGTACTTC. It specifies CAWSVQSRTQYF.

There are many counts of this clonotype. V is TRBV11-2 and J is TRBJ2-5; D possibly uses TRBD1 or TRBD2 (6 bases each). Germline loops: CDR1 SGHAT, CDR2 FQNNGV. This CDR3 has 15 residues. Trimming stripped 4 bases from V and 4 bases from J, with 16 bases between. CDR3 sequence (DNA): TGTGCCAGCAGCTGGGGGGCGGGGAAGGTAGAGACCCAGTACTTC. Residues: CASSWGAGKVETQYF. The full variable domain, rest sourced from reference TRBV11-2 and TRBJ2-5, is EAGVAQSPRYKIIEKRQSVAFWCNPISGHATLYWYQQILGQGPKLLIQFQNNGVVDDSQLPKDRFSAERLKGVDSTLKIQPAKLEDSAVYLCASSWGAGKVETQYFGPGTRLLVL.

This clonotype showed up just once. Being one base from a much bigger clone, this may be a read error. The chain carries TRBV12-3 or TRBV12-4 and TRBJ1-2; D is possibly TRBD1 (6 bases). V dropped 7 bases and J dropped 9 bases, with 24 bases sitting between them. This CDR3 has 15 amino acids. The CDR3 protein is CASNPTGSPLASYTF. The CDR3 nucleotides read TGTGCCAGCAACCCGACAGGCTCTCCCCTAGCTAGCTACACCTTC.